A selection of T cell receptor beta chains follows, all from one sample in a study of blood T cells in healthy people across ages. TCRdb reanalysed the 5' RACE reads using MiXCR and keeps one entry per CDR3 protein. The sample has 850,000 to 1,000,000 distinct CDR3 sequences, just over 50% seen once. The sample taken for sequencing was blood. The receptors here all came from a woman aged 60-75 years in good health. The CDR3 runs from the conserved cysteine through the conserved F or W. A D gene is named only where the DNA matches it firmly. Clone size appears in some rows only: once, few, many, or a class for an expanded clone.

clone_size	d_call	j_call	v_call	cdr3_aa	cdr3_nt
-	TRBD2	TRBJ2-1	TRBV7-9	CASSPGTSGWQAQFF	TGTGCCAGCAGCCCCGGGACTAGCGGGTGGCAGGCGCAGTTCTTC
few	-	TRBJ2-7	TRBV4-1	CASSQEQVPYEQYF	TGCGCCAGCAGCCAGGAACAGGTACCCTACGAGCAGTACTTC
many	TRBD1	TRBJ2-7	TRBV29-1	CSARTGERSYEQYF	TGCAGCGCCAGAACAGGGGAGCGATCCTACGAGCAGTACTTC
few	TRBD1	TRBJ2-7	TRBV4-1	CASSFLLDRGREQYF	TGCGCCAGCAGCTTCCTCCTGGACAGGGGTCGCGAGCAGTACTTC
-	TRBD2	TRBJ2-7	TRBV20-1	CSARETGGPSYEQYF	TGCAGTGCTAGAGAAACGGGAGGGCCATCCTACGAGCAGTACTTC
-	-	TRBJ2-7	TRBV6-6	CASSYSGGPYEQYF	TGTGCCAGCAGTTACTCCGGGGGCCCCTACGAGCAGTACTTC
-	-	TRBJ2-1	TRBV20-1	CSAASREDEQFF	TGCAGTGCTGCGTCTCGTGAGGATGAGCAGTTCTTC
-	TRBD1	TRBJ2-2	TRBV29-1	CSVAQTGSGELFF	TGCAGCGTTGCTCAGACAGGGTCCGGGGAGCTGTTTTTT
-	-	TRBJ2-7	TRBV2	CASRRAGREYEQYF	TGTGCCAGCAGGAGGGCAGGTAGGGAGTACGAGCAGTACTTC
-	TRBD2	TRBJ2-1	TRBV19	CASSIGAGGFDEQFF	TGTGCCAGTAGTATCGGGGCGGGAGGGTTCGATGAGCAGTTCTTC
few	TRBD2	TRBJ2-7	TRBV5-1	CASSLAFSGSTPYNEQYF	TGCGCCAGCAGCTTGGCCTTCAGCGGGAGTACCCCCTACAATGAGCAGTACTTC
-	-	TRBJ2-4	TRBV20-1	CSAARTKNIQYF	TGCAGTGCGGCGCGGACCAAAAACATTCAGTACTTC
-	-	TRBJ2-3	TRBV2	CASSETGWGPQYF	TGTGCCAGCAGTGAAACGGGCTGGGGACCGCAGTATTTT
-	-	TRBJ2-7	TRBV5-1	CASSGGRDNSYEQYF	TGCGCCAGCAGCGGGGGGCGGGACAACTCCTACGAGCAGTACTTC
-	TRBD2	TRBJ2-5	TRBV11-2	CASGGLAIQVTQYF	TGTGCCAGCGGCGGACTAGCCATACAAGTGACCCAGTACTTC
-	TRBD1	TRBJ1-2	TRBV12-3/TRBV12-4	CASIPGQFNYGYTF	TGTGCCAGCATTCCGGGACAGTTTAACTATGGCTACACCTTC
-	TRBD1	TRBJ2-5	TRBV20-1	CSARGQGRETQYF	TGCAGTGCTAGAGGACAGGGTCGCGAGACCCAGTACTTC
few	TRBD2	TRBJ2-7	TRBV2	CASRQAGYEQYF	TGTGCCAGCAGGCAAGCGGGGTACGAGCAGTACTTC
-	-	TRBJ1-4	TRBV4-1	CASSQGQRATNEKLFF	TGCGCCAGCAGCCAAGGACAGCGGGCAACTAATGAAAAACTGTTTTTT
-	TRBD2	TRBJ2-1	TRBV28	CASSLLVLAGYNEQFF	TGTGCCAGCAGTTTATTGGTCCTAGCGGGTTACAATGAGCAGTTCTTC
few	-	TRBJ2-7	TRBV12-3/TRBV12-4	CASSKSWEQYF	TGTGCCAGCAGTAAATCTTGGGAGCAGTACTTC
-	TRBD1	TRBJ2-2	TRBV4-1	CASSWTGTNTGELFF	TGCGCCAGCAGCTGGACAGGAACGAACACCGGGGAGCTGTTTTTT
few	-	TRBJ2-3	TRBV4-1	CASSPGVRTDTQYF	TGCGCCAGCAGCCCAGGGGTAAGGACAGATACGCAGTATTTT
-	-	TRBJ2-7	TRBV11-2	CASSFGLGVREQYF	TGTGCCAGCAGCTTTGGGCTAGGTGTGCGGGAGCAGTACTTC
-	TRBD2	TRBJ2-1	TRBV20-1	CSARHRTSPSYNEQFF	TGCAGTGCTAGACATCGGACTAGCCCATCCTACAATGAGCAGTTCTTC
-	-	TRBJ2-1	TRBV20-1	CSARLRGYEQFF	TGCAGTGCTAGGCTCAGGGGTTATGAGCAGTTCTTC
-	TRBD1	TRBJ1-5	TRBV29-1	CSVGLGGQGGQPQHF	TGCAGCGTTGGTCTTGGGGGACAGGGGGGTCAGCCCCAGCATTTT
-	TRBD1	TRBJ2-7	TRBV6-6	CASSLRDRGFYEQYF	TGTGCCAGCAGTCTCCGGGACAGGGGGTTCTACGAGCAGTACTTC
-	TRBD2	TRBJ2-1	TRBV14	CASSLLGLAGDNEQFF	TGTGCCAGCAGCCTCCTGGGACTAGCGGGGGACAATGAGCAGTTCTTC
-	TRBD2	TRBJ2-2	TRBV9	CASSPGLAGIANTGELFF	TGTGCCAGCAGCCCAGGACTAGCGGGAATAGCGAACACCGGGGAGCTGTTTTTT
many	TRBD1	TRBJ2-7	TRBV4-3	CASSQDSTSGTGHYEQYF	TGCGCCAGCAGCCAAGATTCCACCTCCGGGACAGGTCACTACGAGCAGTACTTC
-	-	TRBJ2-7	TRBV6-6	CASSDRGAVEQYF	TGTGCCAGCAGTGACCGAGGAGCAGTCGAGCAGTACTTC
few	-	TRBJ2-6	TRBV20-1	CSARLTGSSGANVLTF	TGCAGTGCTAGATTAACAGGGAGCTCTGGGGCCAACGTCCTGACTTTC
-	-	TRBJ1-4	TRBV7-2	CAAGLGFEKLFF	TGCGCCGCCGGGTTAGGATTCGAAAAACTGTTTTTT
-	TRBD2	TRBJ2-7	TRBV10-3	CAISQLAGFHEQYF	TGTGCCATCAGTCAGCTAGCGGGATTCCACGAGCAGTACTTC
few	TRBD2	TRBJ2-3	TRBV5-5	CASSSVTSGRLNTQYF	TGTGCCAGCAGTTCCGTGACTAGCGGGAGGTTAAATACGCAGTATTTT